The next 15 T cell receptor beta chains were all read from a single sample in a study of blood T cells in healthy people across ages. With a J-beta primer mix and a sample-barcoded 5' primer, a second PCR ran about 7 to 12 cycles. TCRdb independently ran MiXCR on the 5' RACE reads; one entry per CDR3 protein. Of 1.5 million to 1.8 million distinct CDR3 sequences detected, approximately 43% appear once; the ten largest clones hold 4%. Sequencing input: blood. All receptors derive from a woman aged 18 to 35 in good health.

The J gene is TRBJ1-5, the V gene TRBV2, with D unresolved. Trimming removed 7 bases at V and 0 bases at J, with 10 bases between. Germline V gene sequence: CDR1 SNHLY, CDR2 FYNNEI. This CDR3 is built from 14 residues. The CDR3 DNA sequence: TGTGCCAGCAAGGAGAGGAATAGCAATCAGCCCCAGCATTTT. Translated, it gives CASKERNSNQPQHF. The whole variable domain, filled in from reference TRBV2 and TRBJ1-5, reads EPEVTQTPSHQVTQMGQEVILRCVPISNHLYFYWYRQILGQKVEFLVSFYNNEISEKSEIFDDQFSVERPDGSNFTLKIRSTKLEDSAMYFCASKERNSNQPQHFGDGTRLSIL.

This chain connects TRBV5-1 to TRBJ2-1, with 9 positions matching TRBD1. Unmatched junction bases numbered 13, after V lost 4 bases and J lost 5 bases. The CDR3 consists of 17 residues. From germline, CDR1 is SGHRS and CDR2 YFSETQ. CDR3 protein: CASSHLTGGALDNEQFF. In DNA form, the CDR3 reads TGCGCCAGCAGCCATTTAACAGGGGGCGCTTTAGACAATGAGCAGTTCTTC.

The V call is TRBV29-1, the J call TRBJ1-1; D possibly corresponds to TRBD1 (6 bases). The germline V gene encodes CDR1 SQVTM and CDR2 ANQGSEA. The V gene lost 4 bases and the J gene lost 3 bases, with 18 bases spanning the gap. This CDR3 spans 15 amino acids. CDR3 in DNA: TGCAGCGTTGGTGTGGTGGGGGGCGGGGACACTGAAGCTTTCTTT. Translated, it gives CSVGVVGGGDTEAFF.

The chain is built from TRBV4-1 and TRBJ2-1; maybe TRBD2 (6 bases). The CDR3 is made up of 15 amino acids. V shed 4 bases and J shed 3 bases, with 13 bases lying between them. Germline V gene lookup returns CDR1 MGHRA and CDR2 YSYEKL. The CDR3 loop reads CASSPPVGGYNEQFF. The CDR3 region has the DNA TGCGCCAGCAGCCCCCCTGTGGGGGGCTACAATGAGCAGTTCTTC.

This clonotype was counted between two and nine times. The chain joins TRBV20-1 to TRBJ1-5, with D possibly matching TRBD1 (5 bases). The V end lost 0 bases, the J end lost 6 bases, and 12 bases lay between the germline ends. Germline assignment: CDR1 DFQATT and CDR2 SNEGSKA (reference sequence). The CDR3 has 14 residues. The CDR3 here is CSAREGRGGQPQHF. DNA for the CDR3: TGCAGTGCTAGAGAAGGGAGGGGCGGTCAGCCCCAGCATTTT.

This chain uses TRBV5-1 with TRBJ2-7; maybe TRBD1 (6 bases). Germline values: CDR1 SGHRS, CDR2 YFSETQ. The CDR3 covers 13 residues. The V end was cut by 7 bases, the J end by 4 bases, with 15 bases between. CDR3 region: CASYRDNPYEQYF. The CDR3 nucleotides read TGCGCCAGCTACCGGGACAATCCTTACGAGCAGTACTTC.

The chain joins TRBV13 to TRBJ1-2; maybe TRBD1 (5 bases). The V end lost 6 bases, the J end lost 8 bases, and 34 bases lay between the germline ends. The V gene's germline CDR1 is PRHDT and CDR2 FYEKMQ (reference sequence). This CDR3 has 19 residues. In DNA, the CDR3 is TGTGCCAGCAGTTCCAATTCGGGACTAGAGTTTTACTCGTATGAGGGCTACACCTTC. It encodes CASSSNSGLEFYSYEGYTF.

This chain uses TRBV20-1 with TRBJ1-1; 9 nucleotides align to TRBD1. CDR3 length: 13 amino acids. CDR1 is DFQATT and CDR2 is SNEGSKA in the germline V gene (reference sequence). Trimming cost V 6 bases and J 5 bases; bases outside gene matches: 7. CDR3 DNA: TGCAGTGCGCGAAACAGGGGGCTGACTGAAGCTTTCTTT. Protein: CSARNRGLTEAFF.

This clonotype was recorded a few times. This chain joins TRBV29-1 and TRBJ2-3, with 14 bases aligning to TRBD2. J gave up 0 bases and V 7 bases, and 9 bases lay outside the gene matches. Germline CDR1 and CDR2: SQVTM and ANQGSEA. This CDR3 is 17 amino acids long. The CDR3 is CSAGRTSGRYSTDTQYF. The CDR3 DNA follows: TGCAGCGCCGGAAGGACTAGCGGGAGGTATAGCACAGATACGCAGTATTTT.

This chain uses TRBV11-2 with TRBJ2-1; TRBD2 agrees at 9 bases. J lost 10 bases, V lost 5 bases, and 12 bases had no gene match. This CDR3 is 15 amino acids long. Germline loops: CDR1 SGHAT, CDR2 FQNNGV. This CDR3 is CASSHDAGGRGEQFF. CDR3 in DNA: TGTGCCAGCAGCCATGATGCGGGAGGGCGAGGCGAGCAGTTCTTC.

The chain joins TRBV5-1 to TRBJ2-5; tentatively, D is TRBD2 (6 bases). Germline assignment: CDR1 SGHRS and CDR2 YFSETQ. This CDR3 has 14 amino acids. V lost 3 bases and J 2 bases, leaving 11 bases between the germline ends. The CDR3 nucleotides read TGCGCCAGCAGCTACGAGCGGGCGCAAGAGACCCAGTACTTC. It is translated as CASSYERAQETQYF.

The gene calls are TRBV5-6 and TRBJ2-1, with unresolved D. The germline V and J ends were trimmed by 3 bases and 7 bases, with 8 bases remaining between them. Germline V gene sequence: CDR1 SGHDT, CDR2 YYEEEE. This CDR3 has 12 amino acids. The CDR3 DNA reads as TGTGCCAGCAGCTACTATTCTAATGAGCAGTTCTTC. It encodes CASSYYSNEQFF.

This chain links TRBV10-3 with TRBJ2-3; possibly TRBD1 or TRBD2 for D (5 bases each). V was clipped by 0 bases and J by 4 bases, with 8 bases between them. Germline V gene data show CDR1 as ENHRY and CDR2 as SYGVKD. This CDR3 has 14 residues. In nucleotides, the CDR3 is TGTGCCATCAGTGAGTCAAGGGGACCAGATACGCAGTATTTT. Its protein product is CAISESRGPDTQYF.

This chain links TRBV6-1 with TRBJ1-4, with a weak D call TRBD1 (5 bases). The V end lost 7 bases, the J end lost 7 bases, and 16 bases lay between the germline ends. Per the germline V gene, CDR1 is MNHNS and CDR2 is SASEGT. This CDR3 is built from 14 residues. CDR3 region: CASMGGGETEKLFF. DNA for the CDR3: TGTGCCAGCATGGGTGGGGGGGAGACTGAAAAACTGTTTTTT.

This clonotype occurred once. V and J are TRBV20-1 and TRBJ1-2, with D perhaps matching TRBD1 (6 bases). This CDR3 region has 16 residues. V lost 5 bases and J 2 bases, leaving 21 bases between the germline ends. Germline CDR1 DFQATT, CDR2 SNEGSKA (reference sequence). The CDR3 spells CSASSPGHPENYGYTF. The DNA of the CDR3 is TGCAGTGCTTCGAGCCCGGGACACCCAGAGAACTATGGCTACACCTTC.